What follows are 22 T cell receptor beta chains derived from one specimen sequenced in a study of follicular helper T cells after annual influenza vaccination. TCRdb's table, derived via immunoSEQ multiplex PCR, lists solely in-frame clones and lacks some. This sample carries some 3,900 clones, about 80% of them seen once, and the ten largest clones take 0.83%. Specified time point: 2014-2015 season, 7 days after vaccination. This sample comprised CXCR5- memory CD4+ T cells sorted from blood, obtained 7 days after influenza vaccination. Receptors originate from an adult who received the influenza vaccine.

The chain links TRBV15 to TRBJ2-5, with D unresolved. The germline V and J ends were trimmed by 8 bases and 0 bases, with 10 bases remaining between them. Looked up from germline, CDR1 is LNHNV and CDR2 is YYDKDF (reference sequence). CDR3 length: 13 residues. Here the CDR3 DNA reads TGTGCCACCTCGCGGTCGTACCAAGAGACCCAGTACTTC. It codes for CATSRSYQETQYF.

The V call is TRBV5-1, the J call TRBJ1-3; D ambiguous. V lost 0 bases, J lost 4 bases, and 8 bases lay in between. The CDR3 is made up of 14 amino acids. Germline lookup yields CDR1 SGHRS and CDR2 YFSETQ. The CDR3 reads CASSLAGYGNTIYF. The CDR3 DNA is TGCGCCAGCAGCTTGGCCGGGTACGGAAACACCATATATTTT.

The chain has TRBV10-3 and TRBJ1-1, with 11 positions matching TRBD1. The CDR3 contains 15 residues. Losses at the gene ends were 2 bases for V and 6 bases for J; bases not matched to a gene: 5. CDR1 and CDR2 from the germline V gene are ENHRY and SYGVKD. CDR3: CAISERDRGGAEAFF. The CDR3 nucleotides are TGTGCCATCAGTGAGAGGGACAGGGGGGGTGCTGAAGCTTTCTTT.

The chain combines TRBV12-5 with TRBJ2-1; TRBD1 agrees at 10 bases. Trimming at V came to 2 bases and at J to 5 bases, leaving 6 bases not matched to a gene. The CDR3 loop spans 16 amino acids. The V gene's germline CDR1 is LGHNT and CDR2 FRNRAP. For the CDR3, the DNA is TGTGCTAGTGGTTTGTATAGGGACAGGGGCCACAATGAGCAGTTCTTC. This gives the protein CASGLYRDRGHNEQFF.

V is TRBV6-1 and J is TRBJ2-5, with 13 bases that match TRBD2. CDR3 size: 20 residues. The germline V gene has CDR1 MNHNS and CDR2 SASEGT. V shed 1 base, J shed 5 bases, and the junction held 16 bases outside the gene matches. CDR3 bases: TGTGCCAGCAGTGAAGGCCAGAAATACATACTAGCGGGGGGGCCGGAGACCCAGTACTTC. Its translation is CASSEGQKYILAGGPETQYF.

This clone was picked up one time. V is TRBV11-3 and J is TRBJ2-2, with a tentative D call TRBD1 (5 bases). The CDR3 has 16 amino acids. V lost 1 base and J 2 bases, leaving 11 bases between the germline ends. Germline lookup yields CDR1 SGHNT and CDR2 YENEEA. In nucleotides, the CDR3 is TGTGCCAGCAGCTTAGGTATAGGGGCAAACACCGGGGAGCTGTTTTTT. Its protein is CASSLGIGANTGELFF.

The rearrangement links TRBV7-9 to TRBJ1-1; D gene ambiguous. The CDR3 is 14 residues long. Trimming cost V 2 bases and J 3 bases, with 10 bases left between them. Germline V gives CDR1 SEHNR, CDR2 FQNEAQ (reference sequence). The CDR3 loop reads CASSLSRKYTEAFF. The CDR3 DNA follows: TGTGCCAGCAGCTTAAGTAGGAAATACACTGAAGCTTTCTTT.

The chain links TRBV11-2 to TRBJ2-3; TRBD2 agrees at 7 bases. Trimming cost V 7 bases and J 0 bases; bases outside gene matches: 7. Germline CDR1 and CDR2: SGHAT and FQNNGV. The CDR3 has 15 residues. The CDR3 reads CASTSGRVSTDTQYF. For the CDR3, the DNA is TGTGCCAGCACCTCTGGGAGGGTGAGCACAGATACGCAGTATTTT.

This clone was seen once. The genes are TRBV27 and TRBJ2-2, with 12 bases aligning to TRBD1. After removal of 8 bases from V and 5 bases from J, the junction contained 12 bases not matched to a gene. The germline V gene encodes CDR1 MNHEY and CDR2 SMNVEV (reference sequence). CDR3 length: 17 residues. As DNA, the CDR3 is TGTGCCAGCGGACACTCCGGGACAGGGGGCGTAACCGGGGAGCTGTTTTTT. It is translated as CASGHSGTGGVTGELFF.

The V and J genes are TRBV7-3 and TRBJ1-5; TRBD1 agrees at 10 bases. The germline V gene encodes CDR1 SGHTA and CDR2 FQGTGA. Losses at the gene ends were 3 bases for V and 0 bases for J; bases not matched to a gene: 5. The CDR3 consists of 17 residues. The DNA of the CDR3 is TGTGCCAGCAGCTTTCCAGACAGGGGGCATAGCAATCAGCCCCAGCATTTT. Its protein is CASSFPDRGHSNQPQHF.

The V and J genes are TRBV5-6 and TRBJ2-3, with D perhaps TRBD1 or TRBD2 (6 bases each). This CDR3 is built from 17 residues. Germline V CDR1 and CDR2: SGHDT, YYEEEE. Trimming left V 2 bases short and J 5 bases short, with 21 bases between. CDR3 amino acids: CASSFDFRRGAIDTQYF. The CDR3 DNA reads TGTGCCAGCAGCTTTGATTTCAGGAGGGGGGCAATAGATACGCAGTATTTT.

The rearrangement uses TRBV4-1 and TRBJ2-7, with 10 bases that match TRBD2. The CDR3 sequence is 18 residues long. The V gene end was trimmed by 4 bases and the J gene end by 6 bases; junction bases not matched to a gene: 18. Germline V gene sequence: CDR1 MGHRA, CDR2 YSYEKL. CDR3 sequence: CASSPGLASHGWSGEQYF. The CDR3 coding sequence is TGCGCCAGCAGCCCGGGACTAGCGTCACACGGGTGGTCCGGCGAGCAGTACTTC.

The chain couples TRBV6-6 to TRBJ2-3, with TRBD2 matching 7 bases. Germline loops: CDR1 MNHNY, CDR2 SVGAGI (reference sequence). The CDR3 runs to 16 residues. The trim removed 5 bases at V and 0 bases at J, leaving 8 bases unmatched. CDR3 loop: CASSTPWGGSTDTQYF. CDR3 sequence (DNA): TGTGCCAGCAGTACACCCTGGGGGGGTAGCACAGATACGCAGTATTTT.

J is TRBJ1-4 and V is TRBV5-1, with 9 positions matching TRBD1. CDR1 SGHRS and CDR2 YFSETQ come from the germline V gene. This CDR3 region has 16 residues. V lost 0 bases to trimming and J lost 2 bases; unmatched junction nucleotides: 2. CDR3 in amino acids: CASSLDGTGTNEKLFF. The CDR3, as DNA: TGCGCCAGCAGCTTGGACGGGACAGGGACTAATGAAAAACTGTTTTTT.

This clone was found a few times. This rearrangement joins TRBV14 to TRBJ2-7; D perhaps matches TRBD1 (6 bases). The length of the CDR3 is 16 residues. Germline V gene data show CDR1 as SGHDN and CDR2 as FVKESK. V lost 10 bases to trimming and J lost 4 bases, with 26 bases between them. The CDR3 protein is CATRTVGEGQGYEQYF. In DNA, the CDR3 is TGTGCCACTAGGACAGTGGGCGAGGGGCAAGGTTACGAGCAGTACTTC.

The V gene is TRBV11-2, the J gene TRBJ2-3, with D possibly being TRBD2 (7 bases). The CDR3 is made up of 14 amino acids. The V gene's germline CDR1 is SGHAT and CDR2 FQNNGV. The V and J ends lost 1 base and 5 bases respectively, with 10 bases between them. CDR3 amino acids: CASSLAGGRDTQYF. The CDR3 bases are TGTGCCAGCAGCTTAGCGGGGGGCCGAGATACGCAGTATTTT. Full variable domain (remainder filled in from reference TRBV11-2 and TRBJ2-3): EAGVAQSPRYKIIEKRQSVAFWCNPISGHATLYWYQQILGQGPKLLIQFQNNGVVDDSQLPKDRFSAERLKGVDSTLKIQPAKLEDSAVYLCASSLAGGRDTQYFGPGTRLTVL.

The rearrangement uses TRBV19 and TRBJ1-1; TRBD1 agrees at 7 bases. CDR3 length: 14 residues. Germline V gene data show CDR1 as LNHDA and CDR2 as SQIVND (reference sequence). The V segment lost 6 bases and the J segment 1 base; nucleotides outside the gene matches: 5. The CDR3 region is CASSTGQPNTEAFF. The CDR3 nucleotides are TGTGCCAGTAGCACGGGACAGCCGAACACTGAAGCTTTCTTT.

The chain joins TRBV5-6 to TRBJ2-1, with TRBD2 matching over 9 bases. This CDR3 is built from 15 residues. Germline CDR1 and CDR2: SGHDT and YYEEEE. With V trimmed by 5 bases and J by 7 bases, 10 bases remained unmatched. The CDR3 nucleotides read TGTGCCAGCAGTTTTGGACTAGCGAGTTGGAATGAGCAGTTCTTC. Its protein is CASSFGLASWNEQFF.

The rearrangement joins TRBV28 to TRBJ2-6; TRBD1 might be the D (5 bases). V was pared by 2 bases and J by 0 bases, with 5 bases between. The germline V gene encodes CDR1 MDHEN and CDR2 SYDVKM. The CDR3 covers 15 residues. CDR3 sequence reads: CASSLRGSGANVLTF. CDR3 coding DNA: TGTGCCAGCAGTTTAAGGGGCTCTGGGGCCAACGTCCTGACTTTC.

This clone was counted between two and nine times. V is TRBV7-2 and J is TRBJ1-5, with D unresolved. The CDR3 length is 13 residues. Germline CDR1 SGHTA, CDR2 FQGNSA. Trimming cost V 5 bases and J 3 bases, with 8 bases left between them. CDR3: CASSGGPNQPQHF. In DNA, the CDR3 is TGTGCCAGCAGCGGCGGGCCCAATCAGCCCCAGCATTTT.

The V call is TRBV7-3, the J call TRBJ2-1, with D maybe TRBD1 (6 bases). Between the trimmed V and J ends, which lost 0 bases and 6 bases, there was a span of 12 bases. CDR3 length equals 15 residues. Germline V gene sequence: CDR1 SGHTA, CDR2 FQGTGA. This chain's CDR3 is CASSLTVTGINEQFF. The CDR3, as DNA: TGTGCCAGCAGCTTAACGGTAACAGGGATCAATGAGCAGTTCTTC. Combining the CDR3 with reference TRBV7-3 and TRBJ2-1 gives the whole variable domain GAGVSQTPSNKVTEKGKYVELRCDPISGHTALYWYRQSLGQGPEFLIYFQGTGAADDSGLPNDRFFAVRPEGSVSTLKIQRTERGDSAVYLCASSLTVTGINEQFFGPGTRLTVL.

The J gene is TRBJ1-1, the V gene TRBV25-1; the D gene is possibly TRBD1 (6 bases). This CDR3 comprises 17 residues. With 1 base removed from V and 4 bases from J, the gap between germline ends came to 19 bases. Germline V CDR1 and CDR2: MGHDK, SYGVNS. This chain's CDR3 is CASSESGALWSSTEAFF. DNA of the CDR3: TGTGCCAGCAGTGAATCAGGGGCCTTGTGGTCATCCACTGAAGCTTTCTTT. The variable domain in full, completed from reference TRBV25-1 and TRBJ1-1, reads EADIYQTPRYLVIGTGKKITLECSQTMGHDKMYWYQQDPGMELHLIHYSYGVNSTEKGDLSSESTVSRIRTEHFPLTLESARPSHTSQYLCASSESGALWSSTEAFFGQGTRLTVV.